Below are 12 T cell receptor beta chains sequenced from a single sample in a study of cytomegalovirus exposure and HLA in healthy donors (dated by TCRdb to 2017 to 2019). The library was prepared using the immunoSEQ multiplex PCR assay. TCRdb took over this immuneACCESS table, retaining in-frame rearrangements with V and J assigned. Such tables are incomplete; in checked studies, under half of the missing clones stem from an unresolved V gene, and the remainder is unexplained. A total of fewer than 85,000 clones appear in this sample, 90% to 95% of them only once. Of the sample, about 0.63% falls within the top ten clones. Specimen: PBMCs. The receptors come from a young woman in good health and CMV-seronegative.

This clone is a singleton in its sample. The chain links TRBV18 to TRBJ1-5; D gene ambiguous. Trimming cost V 6 bases and J 0 bases, with 6 bases left between them. This CDR3 is built from 13 residues. In germline, CDR1 is KGHSH, CDR2 LQKENI. CDR3 loop: CASSTGSNQPQHF. The CDR3 nucleotides read TGTGCCAGCTCCACGGGTAGCAATCAGCCCCAGCATTTT.

The chain carries TRBV23-1 and TRBJ2-1, with a weak D call TRBD1 (6 bases). Being an ORF, TRBV23-1 has a function that is uncertain. This CDR3 region has 15 residues. Trimming left V 2 bases short and J 5 bases short, with 13 bases between. Here the CDR3 DNA reads TGCGCCAGCAGTCAAACGACTCGGGACAACAATGAGCAGTTCTTC. This translates into CASSQTTRDNNEQFF.

The gene calls are TRBV18 and TRBJ2-1; 14 nucleotides match TRBD2. The CDR3 runs 18 residues. Trimming removed 0 bases from V and 4 bases from J; junction bases left unmatched: 5. Germline V lookup: CDR1 KGHSH, CDR2 LQKENI. The chain's CDR3 is CASSPPGLAGAKYNEQFF. DNA for the CDR3: TGTGCCAGCTCACCACCGGGACTAGCGGGGGCCAAATACAATGAGCAGTTCTTC. Full variable domain (outside the CDR3, taken from reference TRBV18 and TRBJ2-1): NAGVMQNPRHLVRRRGQEARLRCSPMKGHSHVYWYRQLPEEGLKFMVYLQKENIIDESGMPKERFSAEFPKEGPSILRIQQVVRGDSAAYFCASSPPGLAGAKYNEQFFGPGTRLTVL.

The chain employs TRBV5-1 and TRBJ2-3; maybe TRBD1 (6 bases). V was clipped by 0 bases and J by 0 bases, with 11 bases between them. The CDR3 loop spans 16 amino acids. The germline gives CDR1 SGHRS, CDR2 YFSETQ. The CDR3: CASSLDPGVSTDTQYF. The CDR3 DNA sequence: TGCGCCAGCAGCTTGGATCCAGGGGTCAGCACAGATACGCAGTATTTT. The variable domain in full, completed from reference TRBV5-1 and TRBJ2-3, reads KAGVTQTPRYLIKTRGQQVTLSCSPISGHRSVSWYQQTPGQGLQFLFEYFSETQRNKGNFPGRFSGRQFSNSRSEMNVSTLELGDSALYLCASSLDPGVSTDTQYFGPGTRLTVL.

This sequence joins TRBV28 and TRBJ2-1; D remains unclear. The CDR3 contains 11 residues. Trimming pared 3 bases from V and 10 bases from J, leaving 7 bases between. Germline lookup yields CDR1 MDHEN and CDR2 SYDVKM. In nucleotides, the CDR3 is TGTGCCAGCAGTTTCAGGTTGGAGCAGTTCTTC. Translating gives CASSFRLEQFF.

The chain joins TRBV5-1 to TRBJ2-5; D possibly corresponds to TRBD2 (5 bases). The length of the CDR3 is 13 residues. Germline assignment: CDR1 SGHRS and CDR2 YFSETQ. Trimming pared 6 bases from V and 4 bases from J, leaving 13 bases between. As DNA, the CDR3 is TGCGCCAGCAAGGAGGTTGGTACAGAGACCCAGTACTTC. It encodes CASKEVGTETQYF.

The genes are TRBV19 and TRBJ1-5; possibly TRBD1 for D (6 bases). This CDR3 is built from 13 residues. Deletions cut 7 bases from V and 6 bases from J, with 13 bases between. Germline V gene lookup returns CDR1 LNHDA and CDR2 SQIVND (reference sequence). CDR3 nucleotide sequence: TGTGCCAGTAAGGAGCAGGGGCGTCAGCCCCAGCATTTT. It codes for CASKEQGRQPQHF.

The chain has TRBV19 and TRBJ1-6; D is perhaps TRBD1 (6 bases). The V gene lost 2 bases and the J gene lost 8 bases, with 16 bases spanning the gap. The germline V gene has CDR1 LNHDA and CDR2 SQIVND (reference sequence). CDR3 length: 16 amino acids. The CDR3 sequence is CASSIWSTGMDSPLHF. In nucleotides, the CDR3 is TGTGCCAGTAGTATATGGTCTACAGGGATGGATTCACCCCTCCACTTT.

In DNA form, the CDR3 reads TGTGCCAGCAGCTTAGAATTGGTGTTGAGTCAGCCCCAGCATTTT. Protein sequence: CASSLELVLSQPQHF. The rearrangement links TRBV7-8 to TRBJ1-5; no firm D call. The CDR3 is 15 residues long. Trimming cost V 1 base and J 6 bases, with 13 bases left between them. Germline CDR1 and CDR2: SGHVS and FQNEAQ.

This chain links TRBV6-6 with TRBJ1-2, with TRBD1 matching 9 bases. This CDR3 has 15 residues. J was trimmed by 3 bases and V by 5 bases; bases with no gene match: 7. CDR1 and CDR2 (germline): MNHNY, SVGAGI (reference sequence). For the CDR3, the DNA is TGTGCCAGCAGTATAACAGGGGGCGCCGACTATGGCTACACCTTC. Translated, it gives CASSITGGADYGYTF.

J is TRBJ1-1 and V is TRBV5-6; possibly TRBD1 for D (5 bases). The V and J ends lost 4 bases and 6 bases respectively, with 13 bases between them. The CDR3 sequence is 13 residues long. Germline V CDR1 and CDR2: SGHDT, YYEEEE. DNA for the CDR3: TGTGCCAGCAGCCCCGGGGGGATCCCTGAAGCTTTCTTT. Protein product: CASSPGGIPEAFF.

The chain has TRBV19 and TRBJ1-3; 7 nucleotides line up with TRBD1. Germline values: CDR1 LNHDA, CDR2 SQIVND (reference sequence). The CDR3 consists of 15 residues. Losses at the gene ends were 6 bases for V and 0 bases for J; bases not matched to a gene: 5. CDR3 DNA: TGTGCCAGTAGACCGGGACAGTACTCTGGAAACACCATATATTTT. This gives the protein CASRPGQYSGNTIYF.